One sample yielded the 28 T cell receptor beta chains listed below, sequenced in a study of cytomegalovirus exposure and HLA in healthy donors. Amplification used 60 Vbeta primers and 13 Jbeta primers. Here immunoSEQ multiplex PCR was the method, and the copy in TCRdb shows in-frame clones only, minus some. Here the sample spans 75,000 to 90,000 clones, nearly 80% being singletons. The source material was PBMCs. Receptor source: a woman between 35 and 50 years old in good health and CMV-seropositive.

The chain has TRBV7-7 and TRBJ2-1, with D hard to call. Germline loops: CDR1 SSHAT, CDR2 FNYEAQ (reference sequence). The CDR3 contains 12 residues. Trimming took 5 bases from V and 9 from J, leaving 11 bases between them. As DNA, the CDR3 is TGTGCCAGCAGCATAGGCGATACTGAGCAGTTCTTC. This sequence encodes CASSIGDTEQFF.

This sequence joins TRBV7-9 and TRBJ2-1, with 11 bases matching TRBD2. This CDR3 is built from 15 residues. Looked up from germline, CDR1 is SEHNR and CDR2 is FQNEAQ (reference sequence). V lost 2 bases and J lost 7; bases outside the gene matches: 4. The CDR3 bases are TGTGCCAGCAGCTTACGTAGCGGGGGGGAGAATGAGCAGTTCTTC. Translation: CASSLRSGGENEQFF.

The chain joins TRBV29-1 to TRBJ2-7, with a tentative D call TRBD2 (6 bases). Trimming took 4 bases from V and 2 from J, leaving 12 bases between them. Germline V lookup: CDR1 SQVTM, CDR2 ANQGSEA. The length of the CDR3 is 13 residues. For the CDR3, the DNA is TGCAGCGTTGGCGCAGGAGGGACCTACGAGCAGTACTTC. This codes for CSVGAGGTYEQYF.

V is TRBV29-1 and J is TRBJ1-1; D remains ambiguous. V lost 6 bases, J lost 1 base, and 9 bases lay in between. This CDR3 region has 12 residues. CDR1 and CDR2 (germline): SQVTM, ANQGSEA. CDR3 loop: CSVTPGNTEAFF. The CDR3 nucleotides read TGCAGCGTGACCCCAGGGAACACTGAAGCTTTCTTT. The full variable domain, in which reference TRBV29-1 and TRBJ1-1 provide the parts outside the CDR3, is SAVISQKPSRDICQRGTSLTIQCQVDSQVTMMFWYRQQPGQSLTLIATANQGSEATYESGFVIDKFPISRPNLTFSTLTVSNMSPEDSSIYLCSVTPGNTEAFFGQGTRLTVV.

On this clone: One junction end disagrees with the germline gene, perhaps due to a read error. The rearrangement uses TRBV19 and TRBJ2-4, with a possible D match to TRBD2 (7 bases). The CDR3 runs to 13 residues. The germline CDR1 and CDR2 sequences are LNHDA and SQIVND (reference sequence). The CDR3 loop reads CTSRDRGGRIQYF. In DNA form, the CDR3 reads TGTACCAGTAGGGATAGGGGGGGGCGGATTCAGTACTTC.

Notes on this clone: This same CDR3 is encoded by further DNA sequences in the sample. The V gene is TRBV27, the J gene TRBJ2-2; 11 bases line up with TRBD2. There are 14 residues in the CDR3. With 6 bases clipped from V and 8 bases from J, the junction kept 5 bases outside the gene matches. Germline values: CDR1 MNHEY, CDR2 SMNVEV (reference sequence). The chain's CDR3 is CASRGLAERGELFF. In nucleotides, the CDR3 is TGTGCCAGCAGGGGACTAGCGGAGAGGGGGGAGCTGTTTTTT.

A remark on this clone: At one boundary the junction diverges from the germline segment, which might be a read error. This chain joins TRBV5-6 and TRBJ2-5; a weak D match, TRBD2 (6 bases). The CDR3 runs 15 residues. The germline CDR1 and CDR2 sequences are SGHDT and YYEEEE. The CDR3 region has the DNA TGTGCCGGCAGCTTGCCTTCCGGGAGCCAAGAGACCCAGTACTTC. Protein product: CAGSLPSGSQETQYF.

The chain couples TRBV5-4 to TRBJ2-3; maybe TRBD2 (6 bases). CDR3 length equals 16 residues. Per the germline V gene, CDR1 is SGHNT and CDR2 is YYREEE (reference sequence). Trimming cost V 2 bases and J 2 bases, with 15 bases left between them. Written as DNA, the CDR3 is TGTGCCAGCAGCTTAAGCGGGTCCCCAGTCACAGATACGCAGTATTTT. Protein: CASSLSGSPVTDTQYF.

J is TRBJ1-2 and V is TRBV7-2; no definite D call. The V gene lost 5 bases and the J gene lost 7 bases, with 8 bases spanning the gap. The germline V gene encodes CDR1 SGHTA and CDR2 FQGNSA. The CDR3 has 11 residues. The CDR3 here is CASSGAGGYTF. DNA of the CDR3: TGTGCCAGCAGCGGCGCGGGTGGCTACACCTTC.

This chain links TRBV10-3 with TRBJ2-5; the match to TRBD1 covers 8 bases. Germline V CDR1 and CDR2: ENHRY, SYGVKD. The CDR3 loop spans 14 amino acids. V dropped 4 bases and J dropped 4; count of bases not matched to a gene: 5. As DNA, the CDR3 is TGTGCCATCAGTGGGACAGGGTCTGGAGAGACCCAGTACTTC. Encoded protein: CAISGTGSGETQYF.

This sequence joins TRBV5-8 and TRBJ1-3, with a tentative D call TRBD1 (5 bases). Germline V lookup: CDR1 SGHTS, CDR2 YDEGEE. The CDR3 is 15 residues long. Deletions cut 4 bases from V and 0 bases from J, with 11 bases between. The CDR3 DNA is TGTGCCAGCAGCCTAGACAGTAACTCTGGAAACACCATATATTTT. Translating gives CASSLDSNSGNTIYF.

The V and J genes are TRBV28 and TRBJ1-1; D remains ambiguous. Germline V gene lookup returns CDR1 MDHEN and CDR2 SYDVKM. The CDR3 length is 11 residues. Between the trimmed V and J ends, which lost 4 bases and 5 bases, there was a span of 5 bases. CDR3 sequence reads: CASSSFTEAFF. In DNA form, the CDR3 reads TGTGCCAGCAGTTCCTTTACTGAAGCTTTCTTT.

The rearrangement links TRBV7-9 to TRBJ2-1; 8 bases map to TRBD2. This CDR3 has 15 amino acids. CDR1 and CDR2 from the germline V gene are SEHNR and FQNEAQ (reference sequence). The chain's CDR3 is CSTPTQGGGMNEQFF. CDR3 DNA: TGTTCCACTCCAACGCAGGGCGGGGGGATGAATGAGCAGTTCTTC.

The V call is TRBV5-4, the J call TRBJ2-1, with D tentatively TRBD1 (5 bases). Germline V gene data show CDR1 as SGHNT and CDR2 as YYREEE (reference sequence). Trimming removed 4 bases at V and 8 bases at J, with 16 bases between. This CDR3 has 14 amino acids. This CDR3 reads CASSRRDRLDEQFF. For the CDR3, the DNA is TGTGCCAGCAGCCGCAGGGATAGGTTGGATGAGCAGTTCTTC. Full variable domain (remainder filled in from reference TRBV5-4 and TRBJ2-1): ETGVTQSPTHLIKTRGQQVTLRCSSQSGHNTVSWYQQALGQGPQFIFQYYREEENGRGNFPPRFSGLQFPNYSSELNVNALELDDSALYLCASSRRDRLDEQFFGPGTRLTVL.

The V and J genes are TRBV7-2 and TRBJ2-3, with TRBD2 identical over 7 bases. After removal of 8 bases from V and 2 bases from J, the junction contained 7 bases not matched to a gene. This CDR3 contains 14 residues. Germline-derived CDR1 and CDR2 are SGHTA and FQGNSA. The CDR3 sequence: CASHLAEATDTQYF. The CDR3 bases are TGTGCCAGCCATCTAGCGGAGGCCACAGATACGCAGTATTTT. Full variable domain (missing parts from reference TRBV7-2 and TRBJ2-3): GAGVSQSPSNKVTEKGKDVELRCDPISGHTALYWYRQSLGQGLEFLIYFQGNSAPDKSGLPSDRFSAERTGGSVSTLTIQRTQQEDSAVYLCASHLAEATDTQYFGPGTRLTVL.

The chain uses TRBV18 and TRBJ1-6; D is unresolved. The CDR3 is made up of 14 amino acids. V shed 0 bases and J shed 7 bases, with 7 bases lying between them. Germline CDR1 and CDR2: KGHSH and LQKENI. The CDR3 is CASSPPVQNSPLHF. The CDR3 DNA sequence: TGTGCCAGCTCACCACCGGTACAGAATTCACCCCTCCACTTT.

V gene TRBV14 combines with J gene TRBJ1-1, with D maybe TRBD1 (5 bases). CDR1 SGHDN and CDR2 FVKESK come from the germline V gene. The CDR3 has 18 amino acids. The V end was cut by 3 bases, the J end by 0 bases, with 20 bases between. The CDR3 nucleotides read TGTGCCAGCAGCCAGGAAGAGAATATTTGGGGCTTGAACACTGAAGCTTTCTTT. Translation: CASSQEENIWGLNTEAFF.

This clone turned up a few times. The chain couples TRBV11-2 to TRBJ2-3; 12 positions agree with TRBD2. The CDR3 spans 16 residues. Germline CDR1 reads SGHAT; CDR2 reads FQNNGV. Trimming removed 5 bases from V and 5 bases from J; junction bases left unmatched: 8. The CDR3 nucleotides read TGTGCCAGCAGCGCGCGGACTAGCGGGGAGAAAGATACGCAGTATTTT. It encodes CASSARTSGEKDTQYF.

The chain uses TRBV10-3 and TRBJ2-2, with a tentative D call TRBD1 (6 bases). The CDR3 contains 15 residues. The germline V and J ends were trimmed by 6 bases and 0 bases, with 11 bases remaining between them. Germline CDR1 and CDR2: ENHRY and SYGVKD. In DNA, the CDR3 is TGTGCCATCAGGAAACAGGGAACGAACACCGGGGAGCTGTTTTTT. This gives the protein CAIRKQGTNTGELFF.

V gene TRBV4-2 combines with J gene TRBJ2-3; TRBD1 might be the D (6 bases). The length of the CDR3 is 12 residues. CDR1 LGHNA and CDR2 YNFKEQ come from the germline V gene. Trimming took 4 bases from V and 5 from J, leaving 7 bases between them. The CDR3 here is CASSRDIDTQYF. The CDR3 nucleotides are TGTGCCAGCAGCCGGGACATAGATACGCAGTATTTT.

The V and J genes are TRBV9 and TRBJ1-2, with a possible D match to TRBD1 (5 bases). The V gene's germline CDR1 is SGDLS and CDR2 YYNGEE. Trimming took off 3 bases at V and 2 bases at J, with 14 bases between the two ends. This CDR3 spans 15 amino acids. The CDR3 spells CASSEGRESNYGYTF. The CDR3, as DNA: TGTGCCAGCAGCGAGGGGAGGGAATCGAACTATGGCTACACCTTC.

The genes are TRBV19 and TRBJ2-3; 7 nucleotides match TRBD2. This CDR3 region has 15 residues. The germline gives CDR1 LNHDA, CDR2 SQIVND (reference sequence). Unmatched junction bases numbered 9, after V lost 5 bases and J lost 4 bases. The CDR3 spells CASSFQRGSSDTQYF. Here the CDR3 DNA reads TGTGCCAGTAGTTTTCAGCGGGGTTCTTCAGATACGCAGTATTTT.

The V gene is TRBV10-3, the J gene TRBJ2-5; no firm D call. CDR1 is ENHRY and CDR2 is SYGVKD in the germline V gene. This CDR3 has 13 amino acids. Deletions cut 7 bases from V and 2 bases from J, with 11 bases between. The CDR3 bases are TGTGCCATCATGGGCCCACAGCAAGAGACCCAGTACTTC. Protein product: CAIMGPQQETQYF.

V is TRBV28 and J is TRBJ1-5, with 9 nucleotides matching TRBD1. The CDR3 is 15 residues long. From germline, CDR1 is MDHEN and CDR2 SYDVKM. V lost 4 bases and J lost 5; bases outside the gene matches: 6. The CDR3 sequence: CASSSLGQGHQPQHF. In DNA, the CDR3 is TGTGCCAGCAGTTCCCTTGGACAGGGGCATCAGCCCCAGCATTTT. The full variable domain, rest sourced from reference TRBV28 and TRBJ1-5, is DVKVTQSSRYLVKRTGEKVFLECVQDMDHENMFWYRQDPGLGLRLIYFSYDVKMKEKGDIPEGYSVSREKKERFSLILESASTNQTSMYLCASSSLGQGHQPQHFGDGTRLSIL.

The gene calls are TRBV9 and TRBJ2-1; D not resolved. Germline V gene lookup returns CDR1 SGDLS and CDR2 YYNGEE. The CDR3 totals 15 residues. Deletions cut 0 bases from V and 2 bases from J, with 9 bases between. The CDR3 sequence: CASSVGASPYNEQFF. As DNA, the CDR3 is TGTGCCAGCAGCGTAGGAGCCTCGCCCTACAATGAGCAGTTCTTC. Filled out from reference TRBV9 and TRBJ2-1, the complete variable domain reads DSGVTQTPKHLITATGQRVTLRCSPRSGDLSVYWYQQSLDQGLQFLIQYYNGEERAKGNILERFSAQQFPDLHSELNLSSLELGDSALYFCASSVGASPYNEQFFGPGTRLTVL.

This rearrangement joins TRBV9 to TRBJ1-2, with TRBD1 identical over 7 bases. The CDR3 loop spans 15 amino acids. The V gene's germline CDR1 is SGDLS and CDR2 YYNGEE. The V and J ends lost 4 bases and 4 bases, in that order; junction bases with no gene match: 10. The chain's CDR3 is CASSLRDSLTYGYTF. The CDR3 nucleotides are TGTGCCAGCAGCTTACGGGACAGCCTAACCTATGGCTACACCTTC.

V usage is TRBV18 and J usage is TRBJ1-1; TRBD1 matches 9 bases. Per the germline V gene, CDR1 is KGHSH and CDR2 is LQKENI. V was pared by 3 bases and J by 8 bases, with 7 bases of the junction left unmatched. This CDR3 has 14 residues. The CDR3 loop is CASSPGTGWDEAFF. CDR3 nucleotide sequence: TGTGCCAGCTCACCCGGGACAGGGTGGGACGAAGCTTTCTTT.

The chain is built from TRBV30 and TRBJ1-1; D may be TRBD1 (5 bases). Trimming removed 3 bases at V and 0 bases at J, with 8 bases between. The CDR3 is made up of 13 amino acids. In germline, CDR1 is GTSNPN, CDR2 SVGIG (reference sequence). The CDR3: CAWRGGVNTEAFF. Written as DNA, the CDR3 is TGTGCCTGGAGGGGAGGGGTGAACACTGAAGCTTTCTTT.